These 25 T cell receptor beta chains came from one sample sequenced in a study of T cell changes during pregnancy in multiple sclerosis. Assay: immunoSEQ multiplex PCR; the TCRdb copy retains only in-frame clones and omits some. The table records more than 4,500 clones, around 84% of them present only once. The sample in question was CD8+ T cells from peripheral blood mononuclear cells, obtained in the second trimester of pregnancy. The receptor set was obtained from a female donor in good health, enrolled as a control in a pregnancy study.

CDR3 sequence reads: CASTPLGQGAYTQYF. The DNA for the CDR3 is TGCGCCAGCACCCCCCTCGGACAGGGGGCATATACGCAGTATTTT. This chain joins TRBV4-1 and TRBJ2-3; 11 bases line up with TRBD1. CDR3 length: 15 amino acids. The trim removed 7 bases at V and 7 bases at J, leaving 10 bases unmatched. In germline, CDR1 is MGHRA, CDR2 YSYEKL.

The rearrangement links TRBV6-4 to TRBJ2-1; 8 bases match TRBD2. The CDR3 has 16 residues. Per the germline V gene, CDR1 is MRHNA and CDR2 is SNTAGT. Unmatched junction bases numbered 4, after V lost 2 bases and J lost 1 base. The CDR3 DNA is TGTGCCAGCAGTGACACTAGCGGAAGATCCTACAATGAGCAGTTCTTC. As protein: CASSDTSGRSYNEQFF.

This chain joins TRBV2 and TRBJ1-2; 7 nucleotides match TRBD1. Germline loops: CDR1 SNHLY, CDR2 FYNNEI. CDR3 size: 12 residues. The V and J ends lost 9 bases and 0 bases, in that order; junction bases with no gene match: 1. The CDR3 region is CARGTANYGYTF. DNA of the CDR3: TGTGCCAGAGGGACAGCTAACTATGGCTACACCTTC.

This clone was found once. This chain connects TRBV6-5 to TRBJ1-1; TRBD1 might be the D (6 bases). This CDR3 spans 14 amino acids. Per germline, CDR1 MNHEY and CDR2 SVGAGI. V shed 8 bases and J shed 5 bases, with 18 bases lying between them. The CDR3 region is CASGRTAEGTEAFF. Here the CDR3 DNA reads TGTGCCAGCGGGCGGACAGCCGAAGGGACTGAAGCTTTCTTT.

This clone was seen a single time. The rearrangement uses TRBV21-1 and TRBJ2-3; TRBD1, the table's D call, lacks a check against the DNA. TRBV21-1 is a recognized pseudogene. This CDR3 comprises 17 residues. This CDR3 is CASSRTWQGIMTDTQYF. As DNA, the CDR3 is TGTGCCAGCAGCAGAACCTGGCAGGGAATAATGACAGATACGCAGTATTTT.

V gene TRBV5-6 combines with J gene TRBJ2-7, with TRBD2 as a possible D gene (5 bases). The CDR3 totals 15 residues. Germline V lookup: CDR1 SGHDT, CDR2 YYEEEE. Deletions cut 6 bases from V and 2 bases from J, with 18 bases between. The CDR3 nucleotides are TGTGCCAGCACCTTAAACGGGAAAGGGACCTACGAGCAGTACTTC. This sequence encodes CASTLNGKGTYEQYF. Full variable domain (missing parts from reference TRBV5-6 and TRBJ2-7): DAGVTQSPTHLIKTRGQQVTLRCSPKSGHDTVSWYQQALGQGPQFIFQYYEEEERQRGNFPDRFSGHQFPNYSSELNVNALLLGDSALYLCASTLNGKGTYEQYFGPGTRLTVT.

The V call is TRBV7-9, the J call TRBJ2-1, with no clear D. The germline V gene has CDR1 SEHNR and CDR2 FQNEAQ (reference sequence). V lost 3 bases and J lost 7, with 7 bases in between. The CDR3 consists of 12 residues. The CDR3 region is CASSFPGNEQFF. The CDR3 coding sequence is TGTGCCAGCAGCTTTCCCGGGAATGAGCAGTTCTTC.

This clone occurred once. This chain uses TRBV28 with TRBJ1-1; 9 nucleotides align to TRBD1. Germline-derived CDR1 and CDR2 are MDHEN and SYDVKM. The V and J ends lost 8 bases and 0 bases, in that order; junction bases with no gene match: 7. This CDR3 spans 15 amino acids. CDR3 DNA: TGTGCCAGCCGGGCCGGGACAGGGATGAACACTGAAGCTTTCTTT. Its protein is CASRAGTGMNTEAFF.

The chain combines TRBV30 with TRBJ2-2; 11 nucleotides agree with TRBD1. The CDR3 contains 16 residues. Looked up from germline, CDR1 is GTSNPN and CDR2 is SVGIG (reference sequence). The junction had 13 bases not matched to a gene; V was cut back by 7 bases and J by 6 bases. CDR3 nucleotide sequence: TGTGCCTCACCCGGTCCGGGACAGGGGGACGCCGGGGAGCTGTTTTTT. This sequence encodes CASPGPGQGDAGELFF.

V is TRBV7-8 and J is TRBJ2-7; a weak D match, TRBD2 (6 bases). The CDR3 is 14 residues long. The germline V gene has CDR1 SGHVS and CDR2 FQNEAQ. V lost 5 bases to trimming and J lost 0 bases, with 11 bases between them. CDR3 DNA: TGTGCCAGCAGCAGTACCGGGGGCTCCTACGAGCAGTACTTC. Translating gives CASSSTGGSYEQYF.

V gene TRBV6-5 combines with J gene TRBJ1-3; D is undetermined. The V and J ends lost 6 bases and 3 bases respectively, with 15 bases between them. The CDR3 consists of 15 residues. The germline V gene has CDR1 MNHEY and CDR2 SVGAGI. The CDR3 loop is CASSPQFLFGNTIYF. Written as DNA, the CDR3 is TGTGCCAGCAGCCCTCAGTTCCTGTTTGGAAACACCATATATTTT.

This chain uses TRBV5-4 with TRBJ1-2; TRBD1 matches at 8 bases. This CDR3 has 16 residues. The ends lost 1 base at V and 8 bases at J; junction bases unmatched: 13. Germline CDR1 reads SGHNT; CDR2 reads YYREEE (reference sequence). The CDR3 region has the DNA TGTGCCAGCAGCTTGAAAAGGGAGACAGGGGTGTGGGGCTACACCTTC. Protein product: CASSLKRETGVWGYTF.

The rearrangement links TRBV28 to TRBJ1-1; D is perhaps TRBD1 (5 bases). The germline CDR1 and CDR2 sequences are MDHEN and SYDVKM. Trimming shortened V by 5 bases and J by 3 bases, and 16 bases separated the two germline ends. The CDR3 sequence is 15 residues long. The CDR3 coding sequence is TGTGCCAGCAGTCCCGGAGGGGAGGGGTACACTGAAGCTTTCTTT. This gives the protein CASSPGGEGYTEAFF.

The CDR3 sequence: CASSKEGRDTGELFF. The CDR3 nucleotides are TGTGCCAGCAGTAAAGAAGGTCGGGACACCGGGGAGCTGTTTTTT. V gene TRBV25-1 combines with J gene TRBJ2-2; D gene uncertain. CDR3 length: 15 residues. V dropped 5 bases and J dropped 3 bases, with 13 bases sitting between them. Per germline, CDR1 MGHDK and CDR2 SYGVNS. Supplemented by reference TRBV25-1 and TRBJ2-2, the full variable domain reads EADIYQTPRYLVIGTGKKITLECSQTMGHDKMYWYQQDPGMELHLIHYSYGVNSTEKGDLSSESTVSRIRTEHFPLTLESARPSHTSQYLCASSKEGRDTGELFFGEGSRLTVL.

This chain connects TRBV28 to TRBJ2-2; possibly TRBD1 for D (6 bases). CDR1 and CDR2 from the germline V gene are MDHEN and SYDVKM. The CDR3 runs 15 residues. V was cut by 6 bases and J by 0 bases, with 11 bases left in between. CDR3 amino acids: CASRFGQPNTGELFF. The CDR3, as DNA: TGTGCCAGCAGGTTCGGACAGCCGAACACCGGGGAGCTGTTTTTT.

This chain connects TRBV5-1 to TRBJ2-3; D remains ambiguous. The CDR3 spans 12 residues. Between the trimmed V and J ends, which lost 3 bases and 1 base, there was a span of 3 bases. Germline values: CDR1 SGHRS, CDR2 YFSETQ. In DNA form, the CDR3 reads TGCGCCAGCAGCTCGGGCACAGATACGCAGTATTTT. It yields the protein CASSSGTDTQYF.

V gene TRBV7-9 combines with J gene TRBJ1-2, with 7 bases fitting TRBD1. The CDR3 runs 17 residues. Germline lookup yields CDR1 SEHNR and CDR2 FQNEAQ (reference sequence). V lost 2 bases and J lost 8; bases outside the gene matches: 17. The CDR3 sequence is CASSLPTKTGSRYGYTF. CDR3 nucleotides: TGTGCCAGCAGCTTACCAACTAAGACAGGGTCAAGGTACGGCTACACCTTC.

CDR3 sequence: CASSNGLAGEQFF. In DNA, the CDR3 is TGTGCCAGCAGTAATGGACTAGCAGGCGAGCAGTTCTTC. V usage is TRBV27 and J usage is TRBJ2-1; TRBD2 matches 8 bases. Germline V gene data show CDR1 as MNHEY and CDR2 as SMNVEV (reference sequence). The CDR3 totals 13 residues. The junction had 7 bases not matched to a gene; V was cut back by 5 bases and J by 10 bases.

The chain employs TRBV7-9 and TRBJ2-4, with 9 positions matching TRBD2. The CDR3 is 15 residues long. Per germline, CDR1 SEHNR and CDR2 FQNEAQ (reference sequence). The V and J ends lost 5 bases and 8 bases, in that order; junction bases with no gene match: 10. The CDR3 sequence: CASSPSLAGDDIQYF. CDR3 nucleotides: TGTGCCAGCAGCCCATCATTAGCGGGGGACGACATTCAGTACTTC.

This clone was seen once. In DNA, the CDR3 is TGTGCCAGCCCAATGGGACAGGGGACAGATACGCAGTATTTT. This codes for CASPMGQGTDTQYF. The chain recombines TRBV18 with TRBJ2-3; 10 bases agree with TRBD1. Germline V gene lookup returns CDR1 KGHSH and CDR2 LQKENI. The CDR3 runs to 14 residues. The V segment lost 8 bases and the J segment 3 bases; nucleotides outside the gene matches: 5. Looking up the rest from reference TRBV18 and TRBJ2-3 gives the full variable domain: NAGVMQNPRHLVRRRGQEARLRCSPMKGHSHVYWYRQLPEEGLKFMVYLQKENIIDESGMPKERFSAEFPKEGPSILRIQQVVRGDSAAYFCASPMGQGTDTQYFGPGTRLTVL.

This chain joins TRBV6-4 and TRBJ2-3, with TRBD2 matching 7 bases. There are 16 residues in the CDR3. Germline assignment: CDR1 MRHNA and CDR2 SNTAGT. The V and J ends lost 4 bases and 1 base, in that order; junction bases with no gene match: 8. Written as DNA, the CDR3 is TGTGCCAGCAGTGGCAAGAGCGGGGATGGCACAGATACGCAGTATTTT. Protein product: CASSGKSGDGTDTQYF.

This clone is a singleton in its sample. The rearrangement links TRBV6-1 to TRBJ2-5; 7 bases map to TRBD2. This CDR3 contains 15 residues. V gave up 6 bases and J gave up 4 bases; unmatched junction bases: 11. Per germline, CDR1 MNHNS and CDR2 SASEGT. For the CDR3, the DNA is TGTGCCAGCAGGGTGGGGCGGGAGACGCGAGAGACCCAGTACTTC. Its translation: CASRVGRETRETQYF.

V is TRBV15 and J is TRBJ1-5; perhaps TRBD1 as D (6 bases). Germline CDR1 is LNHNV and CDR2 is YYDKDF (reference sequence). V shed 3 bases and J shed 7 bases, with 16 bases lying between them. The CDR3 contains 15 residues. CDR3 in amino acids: CATSREQGSGQPQHF. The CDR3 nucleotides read TGTGCCACCAGCAGGGAACAGGGATCTGGGCAGCCCCAGCATTTT.

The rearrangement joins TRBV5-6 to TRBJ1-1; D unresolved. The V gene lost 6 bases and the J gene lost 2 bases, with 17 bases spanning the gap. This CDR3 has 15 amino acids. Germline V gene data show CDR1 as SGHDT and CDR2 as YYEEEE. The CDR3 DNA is TGTGCCAGCAACTTTCGGGGATTGGGTAACACTGAAGCTTTCTTT. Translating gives CASNFRGLGNTEAFF.

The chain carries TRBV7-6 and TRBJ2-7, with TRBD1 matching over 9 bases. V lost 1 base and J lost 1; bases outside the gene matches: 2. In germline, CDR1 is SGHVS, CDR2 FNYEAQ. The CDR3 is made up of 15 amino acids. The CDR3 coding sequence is TGTGCCAGCAGCTTAGAGGGACAGGGTTCCTACGAGCAGTACTTC. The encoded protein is CASSLEGQGSYEQYF.